This entry concerns a single TCR beta chain. Its specificity is unknown. This entry belongs to a study of shared clonotypes between healthy human individuals. Study context: The plates for each donor numbered three CD4 naive, three CD4 memory, two CD8 naive and one CD8 memory. Study findings and constraints: Donors were few, which limited the genetic and exposure-history diversity represented.

This CDR3 region has 14 residues. V was pared by 2 bases and J by 4 bases, with 12 bases between. Germline V gives CDR1 MNHNS, CDR2 SASEGT. Only in-frame clones appear in the TCRdb table, and some are missing; sequencing was by immunoSEQ multiplex PCR. This sample has about 660,000 clones; about 74% occur once, and the top ten carry over 1.5%. V and J are TRBV6-1 and TRBJ2-7; D is undetermined. Sequenced input: memory CD4+ T cells sorted from blood. Subset indicated: CD45RA-negative fraction. The sequence was obtained from a woman in her twenties or thirties in good health. This CDR3 is CASSEPEDVYEQYF. The CDR3 DNA is TGTGCCAGCAGTGAACCTGAGGACGTATACGAGCAGTACTTC.